The next 29 T cell receptor beta chains were all read from a single sample in a study of Ad26.COV2.S vaccination and SARS-CoV-2 variants. Clones were sequenced by immunoSEQ multiplex PCR, and TCRdb holds only the in-frame ones, with some missing. In the table there are more than 120,000 clones, around 86% of which are singletons. Source: peripheral blood, taken after recovery from COVID-19. These receptors all stem from a human donor who had recovered from COVID-19.

V usage is TRBV5-8 and J usage is TRBJ1-5; maybe TRBD1 (6 bases). Per the germline V gene, CDR1 is SGHTS and CDR2 is YDEGEE. V gave up 0 bases and J gave up 3 bases, with 10 bases separating them. This CDR3 has 15 amino acids. CDR3 coding DNA: TGTGCCAGCAGCTTGGCCACAGGGTCCAATCAGCCCCAGCATTTT. It yields the protein CASSLATGSNQPQHF.

V usage is TRBV7-9 and J usage is TRBJ1-6; D is possibly TRBD1 (5 bases). Germline V gene data show CDR1 as SEHNR and CDR2 as FQNEAQ (reference sequence). This CDR3 has 14 residues. V was shortened by 1 base and J by 8 bases, with 9 bases between the two germline ends. The CDR3: CASSLGQGDSPLHF. In DNA form, the CDR3 reads TGTGCCAGCAGCTTAGGCCAGGGTGATTCACCCCTCCACTTT.

The chain employs TRBV7-9 and TRBJ1-5; TRBD1 matches 7 bases. V was pared by 5 bases and J by 7 bases, with 5 bases of the junction left unmatched. Germline V gene lookup returns CDR1 SEHNR and CDR2 FQNEAQ (reference sequence). This CDR3 contains 13 residues. The CDR3 loop is CASSEGAGQPQHF. CDR3 coding DNA: TGTGCCAGCAGCGAGGGGGCAGGGCAGCCCCAGCATTTT.

The rearrangement uses TRBV1 and TRBJ2-5; the table calls TRBD2, which could not be checked here. TRBV1 is termed a pseudogene. The CDR3 contains 15 residues. CDR3 amino acids: CTSSQSQRGQETQYF. Written as DNA, the CDR3 is TGCACCAGCAGCCAAAGTCAGCGGGGGCAAGAGACCCAGTACTTC.

This chain joins TRBV5-5 and TRBJ2-1; D is undetermined. The ends were cut back, 7 bases at V and 4 bases at J, with 12 bases in the middle. The length of the CDR3 is 13 residues. CDR1 is SGHKS and CDR2 is YYEKEE in the germline V gene (reference sequence). CDR3 residues: CASLMWAYNEQFF. CDR3 bases: TGTGCCAGCTTAATGTGGGCTTACAATGAGCAGTTCTTC.

The DNA of the CDR3 is TGTGCCAGTAGTCCGGACAGGGGAAATATTAATTCACCCCTCCACTTT. Amino acids: CASSPDRGNINSPLHF. The rearrangement joins TRBV19 to TRBJ1-6, with 9 bases identical to TRBD1. From germline, CDR1 is LNHDA and CDR2 SQIVND (reference sequence). The CDR3 covers 16 residues. V lost 5 bases, J lost 6 bases, and 8 bases stayed unmatched.

The V and J genes are TRBV24-1 and TRBJ1-5; 10 positions agree with TRBD1. Germline CDR1 and CDR2: KGHDR and SFDVKD. CDR3 length: 16 amino acids. Trimming removed 4 bases from V and 7 bases from J; junction bases left unmatched: 9. The CDR3 loop reads CATSEGRQGASQPQHF. The DNA of the CDR3 is TGTGCCACCAGTGAGGGCAGACAGGGGGCAAGCCAGCCCCAGCATTTT.

The chain joins TRBV2 to TRBJ2-5; TRBD1 matches 8 bases. The CDR3 is 14 residues long. Germline CDR1 reads SNHLY; CDR2 reads FYNNEI. The trim removed 7 bases at V and 5 bases at J, leaving 9 bases unmatched. The CDR3: CASKTGQVLETQYF. The CDR3 DNA is TGTGCCAGCAAGACGGGACAGGTTCTGGAGACCCAGTACTTC.

The J gene is TRBJ2-1, the V gene TRBV19; 7 bases agree with TRBD1. Germline-derived CDR1 and CDR2 are LNHDA and SQIVND (reference sequence). The CDR3 has 15 residues. Trimming cost V 7 bases and J 5 bases; bases outside gene matches: 11. The CDR3 DNA sequence: TGTGCCAGTACCATCGACAGGGAAGGGGACAATGAGCAGTTCTTC. As protein: CASTIDREGDNEQFF.

This chain joins TRBV18 and TRBJ1-1; no clear D. The germline CDR1 and CDR2 sequences are KGHSH and LQKENI. V lost 8 bases and J lost 1, with 11 bases in between. This CDR3 region has 13 residues. As DNA, the CDR3 is TGTGCCAGCGCCTCGGGTGGGAACACTGAAGCTTTCTTT. Translating it yields CASASGGNTEAFF.

The CDR3, as DNA: TGTGCCAGCAGCGGGGACCTCACAGATACGCAGTATTTT. Residues: CASSGDLTDTQYF. The chain joins TRBV6-2 or TRBV6-3 to TRBJ2-3; D is tentatively TRBD1 or TRBD2 (5 bases each). The CDR3 consists of 13 residues. Trimming pared 6 bases from V and 2 bases from J, leaving 9 bases between. Germline CDR1 and CDR2: MNHEY and SVGEGT.

The V and J genes are TRBV6-6 and TRBJ1-1, with 7 bases fitting TRBD1. V shed 6 bases and J 3 bases; nucleotides not matched to a gene: 7. This CDR3 is built from 14 residues. Germline CDR1 reads MNHNY; CDR2 reads SVGAGI (reference sequence). Written as DNA, the CDR3 is TGTGCCAGCAGACAACAGGGGTGGGACACTGAAGCTTTCTTT. Protein sequence: CASRQQGWDTEAFF.

The rearrangement uses TRBV10-3 and TRBJ2-3, with D unclear. The CDR3 length is 12 residues. Deletions cut 7 bases from V and 2 bases from J, with 7 bases between. Germline V gives CDR1 ENHRY, CDR2 SYGVKD. CDR3 residues: CAIKTSTDTQYF. As DNA, the CDR3 is TGTGCCATCAAGACTTCCACAGATACGCAGTATTTT.

This clone was seen a few times. J is TRBJ1-1 and V is TRBV14; possible D gene TRBD1, 5 bases. The germline V and J ends were trimmed by 3 bases and 9 bases, with 14 bases remaining between them. CDR3 length: 13 amino acids. Per germline, CDR1 SGHDN and CDR2 FVKESK. Here the CDR3 reads CASSQQPGSQAFF. The CDR3 bases are TGTGCCAGCAGCCAGCAGCCAGGGTCACAAGCTTTCTTT.

The rearrangement joins TRBV18 to TRBJ1-1; no reliable D call. V shed 3 bases and J shed 7 bases, with 12 bases lying between them. CDR1 is KGHSH, CDR2 LQKENI, per germline. The CDR3 consists of 13 residues. The CDR3 DNA sequence: TGTGCCAGCTCACCGTTCTTTACGGGTGAAGCTTTCTTT. Protein: CASSPFFTGEAFF.

The CDR3 DNA reads as TGCGCCAGCAGCTTGGGGACAGGGGGTTTCACAGATACGCAGTATTTT. Translated, it gives CASSLGTGGFTDTQYF. The chain employs TRBV5-1 and TRBJ2-3, with 10 bases aligning to TRBD1. The CDR3 length is 16 residues. Trimming removed 0 bases from V and 2 bases from J; junction bases left unmatched: 3. Germline-derived CDR1 and CDR2 are SGHRS and YFSETQ. The whole variable domain, remainder taken from reference TRBV5-1 and TRBJ2-3, is KAGVTQTPRYLIKTRGQQVTLSCSPISGHRSVSWYQQTPGQGLQFLFEYFSETQRNKGNFPGRFSGRQFSNSRSEMNVSTLELGDSALYLCASSLGTGGFTDTQYFGPGTRLTVL.

The genes are TRBV6-5 and TRBJ2-5; D might be TRBD1 (5 bases). Trimming cost V 0 bases and J 5 bases, with 13 bases left between them. This CDR3 has 15 residues. CDR1 is MNHEY and CDR2 is SVGAGI in the germline V gene. The CDR3 DNA reads TGTGCCAGCAGTTACTCGGCAATGGGGCAGGAGACCCAGTACTTC. It is translated as CASSYSAMGQETQYF.

The V and J genes are TRBV2 and TRBJ1-3, with TRBD1 matching over 9 bases. This CDR3 spans 14 amino acids. After removal of 5 bases from V and 4 bases from J, the junction contained 3 bases not matched to a gene. Germline loops: CDR1 SNHLY, CDR2 FYNNEI. Here the CDR3 reads CASSRTGGGNTIYF. The CDR3 bases are TGTGCCAGCAGTCGTACAGGGGGCGGAAACACCATATATTTT. The entire variable domain, with the rest obtained from reference TRBV2 and TRBJ1-3, is as follows: EPEVTQTPSHQVTQMGQEVILRCVPISNHLYFYWYRQILGQKVEFLVSFYNNEISEKSEIFDDQFSVERPDGSNFTLKIRSTKLEDSAMYFCASSRTGGGNTIYFGEGSWLTVV.

This clone was observed a handful of times. This chain uses TRBV3-1 (or the pseudogene TRBV3-2) with TRBJ2-2; no reliable D call. Germline CDR1 reads LGHDT; CDR2 reads YNNKEL (reference sequence). V lost 4 bases to trimming and J lost 1 base, with 10 bases between them. This CDR3 spans 15 amino acids. CDR3 sequence: CASSRPRLNTGELFF. DNA of the CDR3: TGTGCCAGCAGCCGCCCTCGCCTGAACACCGGGGAGCTGTTTTTT.

The genes are TRBV30 and TRBJ1-2, with D tentatively TRBD1 (6 bases). The CDR3 contains 15 residues. Germline V gene sequence: CDR1 GTSNPN, CDR2 SVGIG (reference sequence). V shed 8 bases and J shed 5 bases, with 24 bases lying between them. The CDR3, as DNA: TGTGCCCGAGGACAGATGGGACTATCCCATTATGGCTACACCTTC. It translates to CARGQMGLSHYGYTF. Full variable domain (outside the CDR3, taken from reference TRBV30 and TRBJ1-2): SQTIHQWPATLVQPVGSPLSLECTVEGTSNPNLYWYRQAAGRGLQLLFYSVGIGQISSEVPQNLSASRPQDRQFILSSKKLLLSDSGFYLCARGQMGLSHYGYTFGSGTRLTVV.

This chain links TRBV20-1 with TRBJ1-4; no clear D gene. Per germline, CDR1 DFQATT and CDR2 SNEGSKA (reference sequence). V was cut by 6 bases and J by 4 bases, with 6 bases left in between. The CDR3 is 11 amino acids. The CDR3 reads CSAPYNEKLFF. The CDR3 nucleotides read TGCAGTGCGCCGTATAATGAAAAACTGTTTTTT.

V and J are TRBV28 and TRBJ2-1; TRBD1 matches at 8 bases. The V and J ends lost 3 bases and 15 bases, in that order; junction bases with no gene match: 7. Germline V gene data show CDR1 as MDHEN and CDR2 as SYDVKM. CDR3 size: 12 residues. DNA of the CDR3: TGTGCCAGCAGTTTGACAGGGGTACAGTTGTTCTTC. Translating it yields CASSLTGVQLFF.

This chain uses TRBV6-2 or TRBV6-3 with TRBJ1-2, with no clear D. Germline V gene sequence: CDR1 MNHEY, CDR2 SVGEGT. The CDR3 has 13 amino acids. The ends were cut back, 3 bases at V and 4 bases at J, with 9 bases in the middle. CDR3 DNA sequence: TGTGCCAGCAGTTATTCCCTCGGCTATGGCTACACCTTC. It specifies CASSYSLGYGYTF.

V usage is TRBV28 and J usage is TRBJ2-1; D unresolved. The germline gives CDR1 MDHEN, CDR2 SYDVKM. V dropped 5 bases and J dropped 5 bases, with 16 bases sitting between them. CDR3 length equals 15 residues. CDR3 protein: CASSEPKTPDNEQFF. The CDR3 DNA is TGTGCCAGCAGTGAACCGAAAACCCCGGACAATGAGCAGTTCTTC.

The rearrangement uses TRBV18 and TRBJ2-5; perhaps TRBD1 as D (6 bases). This CDR3 comprises 14 residues. The V end was cut by 6 bases, the J end by 2 bases, with 13 bases between. Germline V lookup: CDR1 KGHSH, CDR2 LQKENI. The CDR3 DNA follows: TGTGCCAGCTCGCTTAACAGGGAACAAGAGACCCAGTACTTC. This codes for CASSLNREQETQYF.

This rearrangement joins TRBV7-2 to TRBJ1-6, with D possibly being TRBD1 (5 bases). V gave up 1 base and J gave up 6 bases, with 19 bases separating them. The CDR3 totals 18 residues. In germline, CDR1 is SGHTA, CDR2 FQGNSA. This chain's CDR3 is CASSLVKFSGRGNSPLHF. The CDR3, as DNA: TGTGCCAGCAGCTTAGTTAAATTCTCGGGACGAGGTAATTCACCCCTCCACTTT. The whole variable domain, remainder taken from reference TRBV7-2 and TRBJ1-6, is GAGVSQSPSNKVTEKGKDVELRCDPISGHTALYWYRQSLGQGLEFLIYFQGNSAPDKSGLPSDRFSAERTGGSVSTLTIQRTQQEDSAVYLCASSLVKFSGRGNSPLHFGNGTRLTVT.

The chain uses TRBV28 and TRBJ1-5; D gene unclear. The germline V and J ends were trimmed by 4 bases and 4 bases, with 5 bases remaining between them. Germline V gives CDR1 MDHEN, CDR2 SYDVKM. The CDR3 spans 12 residues. For the CDR3, the DNA is TGTGCCAGCAGTTCCCCTAATCAGCCCCAGCATTTT. Translated: CASSSPNQPQHF. The entire variable domain, with the rest obtained from reference TRBV28 and TRBJ1-5, is as follows: DVKVTQSSRYLVKRTGEKVFLECVQDMDHENMFWYRQDPGLGLRLIYFSYDVKMKEKGDIPEGYSVSREKKERFSLILESASTNQTSMYLCASSSPNQPQHFGDGTRLSIL.

This clone was seen once. J is TRBJ2-7 and V is TRBV5-1; the D gene is possibly TRBD1 (6 bases). The CDR3 is 13 amino acids. The V gene lost 4 bases and the J gene lost 2 bases, with 10 bases spanning the gap. Germline CDR1 is SGHRS and CDR2 is YFSETQ. The CDR3 spells CASSRDTPYEQYF. The CDR3 DNA sequence: TGCGCCAGCAGCCGGGACACTCCCTACGAGCAGTACTTC.

CDR3 DNA sequence: TGCGCCAGCAGCCTGGGGGCAGCCTACGAGCAGTACTTC. This gives the protein CASSLGAAYEQYF. This sequence joins TRBV5-1 and TRBJ2-7; possible D gene TRBD1, 6 bases. The ends were cut back, 4 bases at V and 2 bases at J, with 10 bases in the middle. Germline CDR1 and CDR2: SGHRS and YFSETQ. The CDR3 has 13 amino acids.